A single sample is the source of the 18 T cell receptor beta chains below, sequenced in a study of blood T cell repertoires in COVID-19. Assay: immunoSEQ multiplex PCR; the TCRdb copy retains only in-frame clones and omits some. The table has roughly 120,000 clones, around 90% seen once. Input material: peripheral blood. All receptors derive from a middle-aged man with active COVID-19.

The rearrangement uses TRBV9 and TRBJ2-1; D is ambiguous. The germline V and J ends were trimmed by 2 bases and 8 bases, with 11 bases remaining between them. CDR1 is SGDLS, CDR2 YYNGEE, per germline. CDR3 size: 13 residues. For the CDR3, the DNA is TGTGCCAGCAGCGTTCAAATAAGCGATGAGCAGTTCTTC. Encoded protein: CASSVQISDEQFF.

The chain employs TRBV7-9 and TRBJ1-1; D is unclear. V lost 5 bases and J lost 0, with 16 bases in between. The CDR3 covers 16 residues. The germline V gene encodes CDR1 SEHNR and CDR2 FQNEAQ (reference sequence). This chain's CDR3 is CASSPQGGRVNTEAFF. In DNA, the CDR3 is TGTGCCAGCAGCCCCCAAGGAGGGAGGGTGAACACTGAAGCTTTCTTT.

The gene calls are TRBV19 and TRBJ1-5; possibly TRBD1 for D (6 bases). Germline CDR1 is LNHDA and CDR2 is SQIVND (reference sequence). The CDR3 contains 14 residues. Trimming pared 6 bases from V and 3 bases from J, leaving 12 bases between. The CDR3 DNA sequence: TGTGCCAGTAGCACGACAGGACCCAATCAGCCCCAGCATTTT. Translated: CASSTTGPNQPQHF.

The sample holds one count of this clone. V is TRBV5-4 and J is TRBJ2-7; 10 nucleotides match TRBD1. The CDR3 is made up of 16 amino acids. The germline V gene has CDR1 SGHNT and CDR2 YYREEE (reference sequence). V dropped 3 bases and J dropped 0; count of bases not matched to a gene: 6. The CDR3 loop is CASSSAGQGFSYEQYF. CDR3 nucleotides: TGTGCCAGCAGCTCCGCGGGACAGGGGTTCTCCTACGAGCAGTACTTC.

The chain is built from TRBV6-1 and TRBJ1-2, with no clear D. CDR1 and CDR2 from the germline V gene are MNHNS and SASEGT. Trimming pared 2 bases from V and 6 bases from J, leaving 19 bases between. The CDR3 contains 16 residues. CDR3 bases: TGTGCCAGCAGTGAACGGTTAGAGGGATATTCGAATGGCTACACCTTC. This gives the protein CASSERLEGYSNGYTF.

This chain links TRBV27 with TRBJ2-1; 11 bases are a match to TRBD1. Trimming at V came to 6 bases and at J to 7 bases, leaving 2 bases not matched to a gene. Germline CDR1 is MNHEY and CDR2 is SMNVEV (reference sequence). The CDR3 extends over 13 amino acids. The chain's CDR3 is CASRGTGGNEQFF. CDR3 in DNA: TGTGCCAGCAGGGGGACAGGGGGAAATGAGCAGTTCTTC.

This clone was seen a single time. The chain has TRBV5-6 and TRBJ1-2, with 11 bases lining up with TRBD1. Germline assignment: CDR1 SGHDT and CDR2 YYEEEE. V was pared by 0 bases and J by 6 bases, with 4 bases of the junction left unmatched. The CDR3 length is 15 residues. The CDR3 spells CASSLVGDRGNGYTF. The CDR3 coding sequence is TGTGCCAGCAGCTTGGTTGGGGACAGGGGGAATGGCTACACCTTC.

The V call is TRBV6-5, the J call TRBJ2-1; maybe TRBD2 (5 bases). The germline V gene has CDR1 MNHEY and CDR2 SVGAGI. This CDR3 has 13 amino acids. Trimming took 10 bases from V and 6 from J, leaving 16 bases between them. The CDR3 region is CATFDLEGNEQFF. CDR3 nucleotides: TGTGCCACCTTCGACCTCGAGGGCAATGAGCAGTTCTTC.

The CDR3 reads CASSLGLRTGELFF. The CDR3 nucleotides read TGTGCCAGCAGCTTAGGGTTGAGAACCGGGGAGCTGTTTTTT. The chain employs TRBV7-2 and TRBJ2-2; D remains unclear. The germline V gene encodes CDR1 SGHTA and CDR2 FQGNSA. CDR3 size: 14 residues. The V end was cut by 1 base, the J end by 5 bases, with 8 bases between.

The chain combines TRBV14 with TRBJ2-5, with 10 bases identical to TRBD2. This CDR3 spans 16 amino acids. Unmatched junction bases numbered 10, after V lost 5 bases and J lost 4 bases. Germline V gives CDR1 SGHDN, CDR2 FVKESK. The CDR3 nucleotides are TGTGCCAGCAGCAATAGCGGGGGGCCGAAGAGAGAGACCCAGTACTTC. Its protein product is CASSNSGGPKRETQYF.

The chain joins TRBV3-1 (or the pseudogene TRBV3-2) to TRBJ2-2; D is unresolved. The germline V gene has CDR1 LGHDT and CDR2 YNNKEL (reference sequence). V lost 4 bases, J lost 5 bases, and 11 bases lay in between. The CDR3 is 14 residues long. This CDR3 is CASSLQWQTGELFF. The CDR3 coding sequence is TGTGCCAGCAGCCTCCAGTGGCAAACCGGGGAGCTGTTTTTT.

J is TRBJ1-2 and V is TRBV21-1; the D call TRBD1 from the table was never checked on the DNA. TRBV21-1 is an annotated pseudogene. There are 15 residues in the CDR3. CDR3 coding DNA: TGTGCCAGCAGCACGGCAGGGCTGACCGTCTATGGCTACACCTTC. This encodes CASSTAGLTVYGYTF.

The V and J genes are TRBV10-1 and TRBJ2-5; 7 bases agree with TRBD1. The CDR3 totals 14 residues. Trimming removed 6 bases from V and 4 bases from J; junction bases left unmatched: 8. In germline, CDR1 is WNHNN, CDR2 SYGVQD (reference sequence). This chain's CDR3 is CASSPTGVRETQYF. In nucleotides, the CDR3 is TGCGCCAGCAGCCCAACAGGGGTTCGAGAGACCCAGTACTTC.

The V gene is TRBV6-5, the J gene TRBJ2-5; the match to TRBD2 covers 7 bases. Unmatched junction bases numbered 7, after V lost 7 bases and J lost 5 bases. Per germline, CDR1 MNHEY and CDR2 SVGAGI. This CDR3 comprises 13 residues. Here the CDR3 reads CASTREGGETQYF. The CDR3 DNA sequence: TGTGCCAGCACGAGGGAGGGTGGGGAGACCCAGTACTTC.

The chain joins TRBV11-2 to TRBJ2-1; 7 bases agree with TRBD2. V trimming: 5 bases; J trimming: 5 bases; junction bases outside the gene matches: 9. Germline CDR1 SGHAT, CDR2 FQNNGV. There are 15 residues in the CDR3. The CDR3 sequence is CASSKGRGRDNEQFF. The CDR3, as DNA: TGTGCCAGCAGCAAAGGGAGGGGAAGGGACAATGAGCAGTTCTTC.

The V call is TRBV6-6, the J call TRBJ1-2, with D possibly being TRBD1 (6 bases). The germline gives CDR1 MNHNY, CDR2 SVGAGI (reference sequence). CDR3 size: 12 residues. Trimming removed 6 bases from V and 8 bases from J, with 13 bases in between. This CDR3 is CASRNRDLGYTF. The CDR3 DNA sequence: TGTGCCAGCAGGAACAGGGATCTGGGCTACACCTTC.

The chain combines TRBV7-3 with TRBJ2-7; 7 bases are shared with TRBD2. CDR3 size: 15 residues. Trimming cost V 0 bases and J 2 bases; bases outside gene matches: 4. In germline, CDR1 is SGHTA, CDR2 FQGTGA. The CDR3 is CASSLTPGGAYEQYF. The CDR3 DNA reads TGTGCCAGCAGCTTAACCCCGGGGGGAGCCTACGAGCAGTACTTC.

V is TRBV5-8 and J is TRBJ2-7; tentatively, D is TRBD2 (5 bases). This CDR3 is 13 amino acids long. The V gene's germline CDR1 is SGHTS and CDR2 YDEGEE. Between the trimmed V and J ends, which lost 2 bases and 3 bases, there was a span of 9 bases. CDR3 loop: CASSFLRDYEQYF. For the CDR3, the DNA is TGTGCCAGCAGCTTTCTTCGGGACTACGAGCAGTACTTC.